These T cell receptor beta chains were read from a single sample in a study of PD-L1 blockade in urothelial cancer. Clones were sequenced by immunoSEQ multiplex PCR, and TCRdb holds only the in-frame ones, with some missing. The sample yields roughly 95,000 clones, around 86% seen once. This material consisted of PBMCs, taken around atezolizumab (anti-PD-L1) treatment. Receptor source: a man aged 55-75 years with urothelial cancer. CDR3s include the opening cysteine and the closing phenylalanine or tryptophan. D genes are given only for firm matches. Only part of the rows carry a size: once, few, many, or a class if the clone is expanded.

CASSLQGVTEAFF | TGTGCCAGCAGTTTACAGGGGGTAACTGAAGCTTTCTTT | TRBJ1-1 | - | TRBD1 | TRBV27
CASSVGLAGGTSTDTQYF | TGTGCCAGCAGTGTGGGGCTAGCGGGGGGGACTAGCACAGATACGCAGTATTTT | TRBJ2-3 | - | TRBD2 | TRBV2
CASSLGLEVNTEAFF | TGTGCCAGCAGCTTAGGCCTGGAGGTAAACACTGAAGCTTTCTTT | TRBJ1-1 | - | - | TRBV13
CASSPGVVGTDTQYF | TGTGCCAGCAGCCCCGGGGTTGTCGGCACAGATACGCAGTATTTT | TRBJ2-3 | - | - | TRBV7-9
CASSLNGWGRGNTIYF | TGTGCCAGCAGCTTAAATGGATGGGGGCGAGGAAACACCATATATTTT | TRBJ1-3 | few | - | TRBV7-9
CASSGQGRFNTEAFF | TGTGCCAGCAGTGGCCAGGGAAGGTTTAACACTGAAGCTTTCTTT | TRBJ1-1 | - | - | TRBV2
CASRAGTANTEAFF | TGTGCCAGCAGGGCCGGGACAGCGAACACTGAAGCTTTCTTT | TRBJ1-1 | - | TRBD1 | TRBV6-6
CASSERTGEQETQYF | TGCGCCAGCAGTGAGCGGACAGGGGAGCAAGAGACCCAGTACTTC | TRBJ2-5 | - | TRBD1 | TRBV10-1
CASSLVAGGPVDTQYF | TGTGCCAGCAGCTTAGTTGCGGGGGGGCCGGTAGATACGCAGTATTTT | TRBJ2-3 | - | TRBD2 | TRBV7-7
CASSESTANTEAFF | TGCGCCAGCAGTGAGTCGACAGCGAACACTGAAGCTTTCTTT | TRBJ1-1 | once | - | TRBV10-1
CASSLGRTGGLEETQYF | TGTGCCAGCAGCTTAGGAAGGACAGGGGGCTTGGAGGAGACCCAGTACTTC | TRBJ2-5 | once | TRBD1 | TRBV11-2
CASSWGQGGSQRLFF | TGTGCCAGCAGTTGGGGACAGGGGGGGTCCCAGCGGCTGTTTTTT | TRBJ2-2 | - | TRBD1 | TRBV27
CASSLGDLDITYEQYF | TGTGCCAGCAGCTTGGGTGACCTGGACATCACCTACGAGCAGTACTTC | TRBJ2-7 | once | - | TRBV5-5
CASSFGTRETQYF | TGTGCCAGCAGCTTCGGGACAAGAGAGACCCAGTACTTC | TRBJ2-5 | - | - | TRBV11-2
CASSLYTDTQYF | TGTGCCAGCAGCTTATACACAGATACGCAGTATTTT | TRBJ2-3 | - | - | TRBV7-2
CASSLGGLEDNEQFF | TGTGCCAGCAGCTTAGGGGGGCTCGAAGACAATGAGCAGTTCTTC | TRBJ2-1 | - | - | TRBV11-3
CASSVKGEYGYTF | TGTGCCAGCAGTGTTAAGGGGGAATATGGCTACACCTTC | TRBJ1-2 | - | - | TRBV2
CATSPPAAETQYF | TGTGCCACCAGCCCTCCCGCGGCAGAGACCCAGTACTTC | TRBJ2-5 | - | - | TRBV15
CASSALTSDFSYEQYF | TGTGCCAGCAGTGCTCTGACTAGCGACTTCTCCTACGAGCAGTACTTC | TRBJ2-7 | - | TRBD2 | TRBV6-1
CASRLAGAPYEQYF | TGTGCCAGCAGACTAGCGGGAGCCCCCTACGAGCAGTACTTC | TRBJ2-7 | - | TRBD2 | TRBV2
CAWSLDGGQETQYF | TGTGCCTGGAGTTTGGACGGAGGCCAAGAGACCCAGTACTTC | TRBJ2-5 | - | - | TRBV30
CASSRDSNINRSYEQYF | TGTGCCAGTAGTCGGGACAGCAACATCAACAGGTCTTACGAGCAGTACTTC | TRBJ2-7 | - | TRBD1 | TRBV19
CASSQRLAGGLDTDTQYF | TGTGCCAGCAGTCAAAGACTAGCGGGGGGGCTTGACACAGATACGCAGTATTTT | TRBJ2-3 | - | TRBD2 | TRBV28
CASSQGADQPQHF | TGTGCTAGCAGCCAGGGGGCGGATCAGCCCCAGCATTTT | TRBJ1-5 | - | TRBD1 | TRBV7-7
CASSGGQGASGANVLTF | TGTGCCAGCAGCGGGGGACAGGGGGCGTCTGGGGCCAACGTCCTGACTTTC | TRBJ2-6 | - | TRBD1 | TRBV11-3
CASSLTPHGYTF | TGTGCCAGCAGCTTAACTCCTCATGGCTACACCTTC | TRBJ1-2 | - | - | TRBV28
CASSLIPVTGGDGEETQYF | TGTGCCAGCAGTTTAATTCCCGTGACAGGGGGCGACGGGGAAGAGACCCAGTACTTC | TRBJ2-5 | few | TRBD1 | TRBV28
CATSLAGAYNEQFF | TGTGCCACCTCCCTAGCGGGAGCCTACAATGAGCAGTTCTTC | TRBJ2-1 | - | TRBD2 | TRBV19
CASSRTGSSYEQYF | TGTGCCAGCAGCCGGACAGGCAGCTCCTACGAGCAGTACTTC | TRBJ2-7 | - | TRBD1 | TRBV5-6
CASSRPGQYNEQFF | TGTGCCAGCAGCCGCCCGGGTCAATACAATGAGCAGTTCTTC | TRBJ2-1 | - | - | TRBV9
CASSPGTVQETQYF | TGTGCCAGCTCACCGGGGACAGTACAGGAGACCCAGTACTTC | TRBJ2-5 | - | TRBD1 | TRBV18
CASSGGGTSGSTDTQYF | TGTGCCAGCAGTGGGGGGGGGACTAGCGGTAGCACAGATACGCAGTATTTT | TRBJ2-3 | - | TRBD2 | TRBV7-2
CASSQGSQQETQYF | TGTGCCAGCAGCCAAGGCTCGCAGCAAGAGACCCAGTACTTC | TRBJ2-5 | - | - | TRBV4-2
CASSPQDMNTEAFF | TGCGCCAGCAGCCCGCAGGACATGAACACTGAAGCTTTCTTT | TRBJ1-1 | - | - | TRBV5-1
CAISEDGQGVEKLFF | TGTGCCATCAGTGAAGACGGACAGGGTGTGGAAAAACTGTTTTTT | TRBJ1-4 | - | TRBD1 | TRBV10-3
CASSLGRANTEAFF | TGTGCCAGCAGCTTAGGCAGGGCGAACACTGAAGCTTTCTTT | TRBJ1-1 | - | - | TRBV7-2
CSVEDSARMGLAGVTDGETQYF | TGCAGCGTTGAAGATTCGGCGAGGATGGGACTAGCGGGGGTGACTGATGGGGAGACCCAGTACTTC | TRBJ2-5 | - | TRBD2 | TRBV29-1